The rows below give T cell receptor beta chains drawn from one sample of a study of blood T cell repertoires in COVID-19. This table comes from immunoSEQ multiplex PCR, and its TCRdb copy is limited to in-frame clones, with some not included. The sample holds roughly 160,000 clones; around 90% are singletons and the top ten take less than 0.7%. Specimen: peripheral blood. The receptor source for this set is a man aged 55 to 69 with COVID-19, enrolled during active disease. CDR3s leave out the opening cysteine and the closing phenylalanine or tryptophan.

CDR3aa: ASSQGQAYNQPQH
j_gene: TRBJ1-5
len: 13
v_gene: TRBV19

CDR3aa: ASSLTGTYTGELF
j_gene: TRBJ2-2
len: 13
v_gene: TRBV5-5

CDR3aa: ASSGMDRGYT
j_gene: TRBJ1-2
len: 10
v_gene: TRBV5-4

CDR3aa: ASSSAIDYEQY
j_gene: TRBJ2-7
len: 11
v_gene: TRBV28

CDR3aa: SAGTSGMGTDTQY
j_gene: TRBJ2-3
len: 13
v_gene: TRBV29-1

CDR3aa: ASRWDRGMNTEAF
j_gene: TRBJ1-1
len: 13
v_gene: TRBV2

CDR3aa: ASSFGSGQY
j_gene: TRBJ2-7
len: 9
v_gene: TRBV12-3/TRBV12-4

CDR3aa: ASRPRVDYGYT
j_gene: TRBJ1-2
len: 11
v_gene: TRBV5-1

CDR3aa: ASSPRQGVDYGYT
j_gene: TRBJ1-2
len: 13
v_gene: TRBV2

CDR3aa: ASSAQTGPNQPQH
j_gene: TRBJ1-5
len: 13
v_gene: TRBV9

CDR3aa: ASSVSGQGYYEQF
j_gene: TRBJ2-1
len: 13
v_gene: TRBV9

CDR3aa: ASSLLQGNQPQH
j_gene: TRBJ1-5
len: 12
v_gene: TRBV7-9

CDR3aa: ASSRLENSPLH
j_gene: TRBJ1-6
len: 11
v_gene: TRBV19

CDR3aa: ASSTKRSSYEQY
j_gene: TRBJ2-7
len: 12
v_gene: TRBV28

CDR3aa: ASSLKPLPGTSGVSSSYNEQF
j_gene: TRBJ2-1
len: 21
v_gene: TRBV7-3

CDR3aa: ASSLRGTQGETQY
j_gene: TRBJ2-5
len: 13
v_gene: TRBV28

CDR3aa: ASSQDFSRPGGYT
j_gene: TRBJ1-2
len: 13
v_gene: TRBV4-2

CDR3aa: ASSLRLAGNEQF
j_gene: TRBJ2-1
len: 12
v_gene: TRBV9

CDR3aa: ASSLSQGAGGYT
j_gene: TRBJ1-2
len: 12
v_gene: TRBV19

CDR3aa: ASSLARLVRFNEKLF
j_gene: TRBJ1-4
len: 15
v_gene: TRBV28

CDR3aa: ASKPVAGEAGNTIY
j_gene: TRBJ1-3
len: 14
v_gene: TRBV19

CDR3aa: ASSTLGPRRPDTQY
j_gene: TRBJ2-3
len: 14
v_gene: TRBV19

CDR3aa: ASSREGEGTEAF
j_gene: TRBJ1-1
len: 12
v_gene: TRBV11-3

CDR3aa: ASSEMGGGLVDTQY
j_gene: TRBJ2-3
len: 14
v_gene: TRBV2

CDR3aa: ASSSGQGGYNEQF
j_gene: TRBJ2-1
len: 13
v_gene: TRBV19

CDR3aa: ASSVQGQGSTPYT
j_gene: TRBJ1-2
len: 13
v_gene: TRBV19

CDR3aa: SVEVLSEAF
j_gene: TRBJ1-1
len: 9
v_gene: TRBV29-1

CDR3aa: ASSTGPGANVLT
j_gene: TRBJ2-6
len: 12
v_gene: TRBV6-5

CDR3aa: ASRFWGGGSQPQH
j_gene: TRBJ1-5
len: 13
v_gene: TRBV2

CDR3aa: ASSVRGDEQF
j_gene: TRBJ2-1
len: 10
v_gene: TRBV9

CDR3aa: ATVQTYYEKLF
j_gene: TRBJ1-4
len: 11
v_gene: TRBV24-1

CDR3aa: ASSPGGGDFYEQY
j_gene: TRBJ2-7
len: 13
v_gene: TRBV5-5

CDR3aa: ASSHNPSDRVNTEAF
j_gene: TRBJ1-1
len: 15
v_gene: TRBV6-6

CDR3aa: ASSAANYGYT
j_gene: TRBJ1-2
len: 10
v_gene: TRBV19

CDR3aa: ASSSGAGNYNSPLH
j_gene: TRBJ1-6
len: 14
v_gene: TRBV7-2

CDR3aa: AWIAREGSPLH
j_gene: TRBJ1-6
len: 11
v_gene: TRBV30

CDR3aa: ASSTYRGEGTNTQY
j_gene: TRBJ2-3
len: 14
v_gene: TRBV13

CDR3aa: ASSQTGGVKAF
j_gene: TRBJ1-1
len: 11
v_gene: TRBV14

CDR3aa: ASSVPEPLSGYT
j_gene: TRBJ1-2
len: 12
v_gene: TRBV9

CDR3aa: AISGLAKNIQY
j_gene: TRBJ2-4
len: 11
v_gene: TRBV10-3

CDR3aa: ASSLDGVYGYT
j_gene: TRBJ1-2
len: 11
v_gene: TRBV19

CDR3aa: ASSPEGGNNDEQY
j_gene: TRBJ2-7
len: 13
v_gene: TRBV4-3

CDR3aa: ASSLTGGSSYEQY
j_gene: TRBJ2-7
len: 13
v_gene: TRBV13

CDR3aa: ASSQGGSAGRAF
j_gene: TRBJ1-1
len: 12
v_gene: TRBV3-1/TRBV3-2

CDR3aa: ASSLRLAGGMNEQF
j_gene: TRBJ2-1
len: 14
v_gene: TRBV27

CDR3aa: ASSLVSRQPGGSGNTIY
j_gene: TRBJ1-3
len: 17
v_gene: TRBV7-6

CDR3aa: ASSLGLTTEAF
j_gene: TRBJ1-1
len: 11
v_gene: TRBV12-3/TRBV12-4

CDR3aa: ASSLRFTGGQGPQH
j_gene: TRBJ1-5
len: 14
v_gene: TRBV7-2

CDR3aa: ASSYGDSQRDEQY
j_gene: TRBJ2-7
len: 13
v_gene: TRBV6-5

CDR3aa: ASSLWGPSTEAF
j_gene: TRBJ1-1
len: 12
v_gene: TRBV7-3

CDR3aa: ASSIIGFNYGYT
j_gene: TRBJ1-2
len: 12
v_gene: TRBV19

CDR3aa: ASSPWDSENSPLH
j_gene: TRBJ1-6
len: 13
v_gene: TRBV7-9

CDR3aa: ASSLLPQGTQY
j_gene: TRBJ2-3
len: 11
v_gene: TRBV7-3

CDR3aa: ASRPERGPNTEAF
j_gene: TRBJ1-1
len: 13
v_gene: TRBV6-5

CDR3aa: ATSDPRGGLPVQETQY
j_gene: TRBJ2-5
len: 16
v_gene: TRBV24-1

CDR3aa: ASSMARGHSPLH
j_gene: TRBJ1-6
len: 12
v_gene: TRBV21-1